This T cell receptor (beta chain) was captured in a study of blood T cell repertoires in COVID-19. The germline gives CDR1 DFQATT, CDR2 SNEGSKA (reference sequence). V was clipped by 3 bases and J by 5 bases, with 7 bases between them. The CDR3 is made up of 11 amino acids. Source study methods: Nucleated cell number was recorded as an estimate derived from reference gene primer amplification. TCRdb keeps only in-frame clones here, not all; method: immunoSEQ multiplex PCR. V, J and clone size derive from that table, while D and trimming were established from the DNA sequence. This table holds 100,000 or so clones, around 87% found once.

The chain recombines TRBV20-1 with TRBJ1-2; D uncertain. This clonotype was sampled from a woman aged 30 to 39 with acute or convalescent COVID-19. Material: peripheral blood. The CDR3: CSARRSYGYTF. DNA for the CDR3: TGCAGTGCTAGGAGGAGTTATGGCTACACCTTC.